This T cell receptor beta chain was recovered during a study of blood T cell repertoires in COVID-19. Study details: Material from acute and convalescent COVID-19 was sourced from the United States, Italy and Spain. T cells, B-cell-depleted T cells, or PBMCs supplied cDNA or gDNA.

Original methodology: Amplification with reference gene primers provided the estimates of nucleated cell counts. Method: immunoSEQ multiplex PCR; TCRdb's copy keeps in-frame clones and lacks some. D and trimming were read from the DNA, whereas the V and J calls and clone size are those reported in that table. Among about 120,000 clones listed, less than 90% were seen once. Input material: peripheral blood. This clonotype was obtained from a man aged 25-45 years with acute or convalescent COVID-19.

CDR3 protein: CAISLAGELDEQFF. The DNA of the CDR3 is TGTGCCATCTCTCTAGCGGGAGAATTGGATGAGCAGTTCTTC. The rearrangement joins TRBV10-3 to TRBJ2-1, with TRBD2 matching 10 bases. Germline CDR1 and CDR2: ENHRY and SYGVKD. The CDR3 spans 14 residues. V was pared by 8 bases and J by 8 bases, with 9 bases of the junction left unmatched.